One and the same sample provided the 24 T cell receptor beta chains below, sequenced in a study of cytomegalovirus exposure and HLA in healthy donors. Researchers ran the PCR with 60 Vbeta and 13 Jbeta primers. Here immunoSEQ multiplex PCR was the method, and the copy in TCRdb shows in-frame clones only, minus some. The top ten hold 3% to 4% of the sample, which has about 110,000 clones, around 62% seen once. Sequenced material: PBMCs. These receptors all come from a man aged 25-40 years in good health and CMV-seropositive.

CDR3 sequence reads: CASSQEERQGDEQFF. CDR3 DNA sequence: TGTGCCAGCAGCCAAGAGGAGAGGCAGGGCGATGAGCAGTTCTTC. This sequence joins TRBV4-2 and TRBJ2-1, with a possible D match to TRBD1 (5 bases). CDR3 length: 15 amino acids. Trimming stripped 0 bases from V and 8 bases from J, with 14 bases between. Looked up from germline, CDR1 is LGHNA and CDR2 is YNFKEQ.

The CDR3 loop reads CASSPRRENTEAFF. The CDR3, as DNA: TGTGCCAGCTCACCGCGTCGGGAGAACACTGAAGCTTTCTTT. The chain carries TRBV18 and TRBJ1-1, with D unresolved. The CDR3 sequence is 14 residues long. V lost 3 bases to trimming and J lost 1 base, with 9 bases between them. CDR1 and CDR2 from the germline V gene are KGHSH and LQKENI.

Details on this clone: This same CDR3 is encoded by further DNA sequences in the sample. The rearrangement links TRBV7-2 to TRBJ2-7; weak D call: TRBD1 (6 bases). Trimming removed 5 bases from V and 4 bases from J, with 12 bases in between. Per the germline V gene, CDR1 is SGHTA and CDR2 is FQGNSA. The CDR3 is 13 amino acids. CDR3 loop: CASSPGHLYEQYF. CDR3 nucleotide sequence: TGTGCCAGCAGCCCGGGACATCTTTACGAGCAGTACTTC.

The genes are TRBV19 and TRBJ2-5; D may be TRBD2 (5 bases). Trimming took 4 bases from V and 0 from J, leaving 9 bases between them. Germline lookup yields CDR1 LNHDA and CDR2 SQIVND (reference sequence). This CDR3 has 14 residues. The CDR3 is CASSTRGYQETQYF. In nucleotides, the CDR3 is TGTGCCAGTAGTACCCGCGGGTACCAAGAGACCCAGTACTTC.

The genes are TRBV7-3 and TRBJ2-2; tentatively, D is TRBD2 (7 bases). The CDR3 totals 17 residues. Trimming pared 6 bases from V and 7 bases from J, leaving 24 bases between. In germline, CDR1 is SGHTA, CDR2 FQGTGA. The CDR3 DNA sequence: TGTGCCAGCAGTTTCCATCCCCGGGGGGCCGATGGCGGGGAGCTGTTTTTT. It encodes CASSFHPRGADGGELFF.

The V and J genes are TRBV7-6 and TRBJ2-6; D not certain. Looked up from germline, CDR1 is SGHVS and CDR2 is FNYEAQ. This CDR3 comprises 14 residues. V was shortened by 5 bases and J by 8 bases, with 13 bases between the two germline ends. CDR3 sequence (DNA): TGTGCCAGCAGCCCTCTGATGGGCACCAACGTCCTGACTTTC. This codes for CASSPLMGTNVLTF.

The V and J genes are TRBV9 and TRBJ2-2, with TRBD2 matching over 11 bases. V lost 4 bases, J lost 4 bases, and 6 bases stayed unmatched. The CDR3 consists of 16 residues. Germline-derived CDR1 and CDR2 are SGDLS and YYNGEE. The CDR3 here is CASSTLSGGATGELFF. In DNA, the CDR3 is TGTGCCAGCAGCACCCTTAGCGGGGGGGCCACCGGGGAGCTGTTTTTT.

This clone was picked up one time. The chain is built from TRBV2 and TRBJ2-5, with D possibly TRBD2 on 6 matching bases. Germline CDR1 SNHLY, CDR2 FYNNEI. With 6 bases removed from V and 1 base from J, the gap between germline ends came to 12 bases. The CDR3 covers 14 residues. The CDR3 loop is CASRRRESQETQYF. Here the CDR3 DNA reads TGTGCCAGCAGGCGGAGGGAGAGCCAAGAGACCCAGTACTTC. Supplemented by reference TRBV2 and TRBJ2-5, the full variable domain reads EPEVTQTPSHQVTQMGQEVILRCVPISNHLYFYWYRQILGQKVEFLVSFYNNEISEKSEIFDDQFSVERPDGSNFTLKIRSTKLEDSAMYFCASRRRESQETQYFGPGTRLLVL.

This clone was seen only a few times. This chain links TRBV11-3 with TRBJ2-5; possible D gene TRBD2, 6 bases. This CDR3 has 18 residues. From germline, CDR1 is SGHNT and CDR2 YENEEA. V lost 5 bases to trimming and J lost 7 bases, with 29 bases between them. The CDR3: CASSPPPLYGGEAVTQYF. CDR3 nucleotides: TGTGCCAGCAGCCCGCCGCCCCTTTACGGGGGAGAGGCGGTGACCCAGTACTTC.

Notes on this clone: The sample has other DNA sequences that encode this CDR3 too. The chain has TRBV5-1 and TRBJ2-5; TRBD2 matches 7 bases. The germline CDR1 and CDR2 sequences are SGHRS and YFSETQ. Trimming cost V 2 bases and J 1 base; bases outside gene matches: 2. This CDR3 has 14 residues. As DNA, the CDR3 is TGCGCCAGCAGCTTAGCTAGCGGCCAAGAGACCCAGTACTTC. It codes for CASSLASGQETQYF.

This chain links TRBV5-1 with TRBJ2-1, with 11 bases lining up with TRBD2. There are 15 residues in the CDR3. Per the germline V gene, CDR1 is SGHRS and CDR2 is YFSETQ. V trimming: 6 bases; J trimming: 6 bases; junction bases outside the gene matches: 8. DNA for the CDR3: TGCGCCAGCAATATAGCGGGGGGGCCCGGCAATGAGCAGTTCTTC. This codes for CASNIAGGPGNEQFF. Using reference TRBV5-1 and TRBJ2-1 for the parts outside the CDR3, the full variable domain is KAGVTQTPRYLIKTRGQQVTLSCSPISGHRSVSWYQQTPGQGLQFLFEYFSETQRNKGNFPGRFSGRQFSNSRSEMNVSTLELGDSALYLCASNIAGGPGNEQFFGPGTRLTVL.

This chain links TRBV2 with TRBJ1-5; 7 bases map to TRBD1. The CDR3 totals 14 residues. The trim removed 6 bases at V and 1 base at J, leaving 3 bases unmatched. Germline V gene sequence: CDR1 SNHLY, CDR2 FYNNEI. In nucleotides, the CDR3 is TGTGCCAGCAGGACAGGGTTGAGCAATCAGCCCCAGCATTTT. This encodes CASRTGLSNQPQHF.

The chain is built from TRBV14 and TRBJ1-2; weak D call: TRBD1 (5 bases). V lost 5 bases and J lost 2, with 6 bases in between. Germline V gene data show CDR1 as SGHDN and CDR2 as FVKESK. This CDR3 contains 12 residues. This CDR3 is CASSGANYGYTF. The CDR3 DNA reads TGTGCCAGCAGCGGGGCGAACTATGGCTACACCTTC.

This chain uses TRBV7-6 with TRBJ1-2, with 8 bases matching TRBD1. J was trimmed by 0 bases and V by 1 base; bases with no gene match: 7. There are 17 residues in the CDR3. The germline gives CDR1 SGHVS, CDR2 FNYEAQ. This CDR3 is CASSLGDRNQANYGYTF. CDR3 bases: TGTGCCAGCAGCTTAGGGGACAGGAACCAAGCTAACTATGGCTACACCTTC. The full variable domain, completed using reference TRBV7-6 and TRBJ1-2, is GAGVSQSPRYKVTKRGQDVALRCDPISGHVSLYWYRQALGQGPEFLTYFNYEAQQDKSGLPNDRFSAERPEGSISTLTIQRTEQRDSAMYRCASSLGDRNQANYGYTFGSGTRLTVV.

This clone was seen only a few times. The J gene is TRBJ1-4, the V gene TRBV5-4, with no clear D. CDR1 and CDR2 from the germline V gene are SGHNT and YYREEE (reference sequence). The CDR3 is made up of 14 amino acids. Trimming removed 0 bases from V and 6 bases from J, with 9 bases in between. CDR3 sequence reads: CASSLGRSDEKLFF. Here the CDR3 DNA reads TGTGCCAGCAGCTTGGGGAGGTCTGATGAAAAACTGTTTTTT. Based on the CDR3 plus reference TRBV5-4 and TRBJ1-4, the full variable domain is ETGVTQSPTHLIKTRGQQVTLRCSSQSGHNTVSWYQQALGQGPQFIFQYYREEENGRGNFPPRFSGLQFPNYSSELNVNALELDDSALYLCASSLGRSDEKLFFGSGTQLSVL.

CDR3 nucleotides: TGTGCCAGCAGCCAAGTTGAGAATGGCTACACCTTC. As protein: CASSQVENGYTF. The J gene is TRBJ1-2, the V gene TRBV14, with D uncertain. The CDR3 is 12 residues long. V was cut by 1 base and J by 6 bases, with 6 bases left in between. Germline V gene sequence: CDR1 SGHDN, CDR2 FVKESK. The variable domain in full, with the rest retrieved from reference TRBV14 and TRBJ1-2, is EAGVTQFPSHSVIEKGQTVTLRCDPISGHDNLYWYRRVMGKEIKFLLHFVKESKQDESGMPNNRFLAERTGGTYSTLKVQPAELEDSGVYFCASSQVENGYTFGSGTRLTVV.

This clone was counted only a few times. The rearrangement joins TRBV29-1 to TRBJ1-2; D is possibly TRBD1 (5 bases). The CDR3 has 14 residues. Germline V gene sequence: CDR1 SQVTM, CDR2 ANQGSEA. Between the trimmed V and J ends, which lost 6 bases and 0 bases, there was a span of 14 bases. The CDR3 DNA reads TGCAGCGTCGTCCGGGACTTAGCTAACTATGGCTACACCTTC. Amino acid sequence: CSVVRDLANYGYTF.

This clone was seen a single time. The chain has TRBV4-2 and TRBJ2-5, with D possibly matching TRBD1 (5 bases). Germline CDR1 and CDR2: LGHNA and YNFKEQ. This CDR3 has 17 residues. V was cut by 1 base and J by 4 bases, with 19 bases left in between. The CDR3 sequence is CASSQVTVSGWRETQYF. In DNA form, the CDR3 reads TGTGCCAGCAGCCAAGTTACAGTGTCAGGGTGGCGAGAGACCCAGTACTTC.

This CDR3 reads CASSEYPQETYEQYF. In nucleotides, the CDR3 is TGTGCCAGCAGCGAATATCCGCAAGAGACCTACGAGCAGTACTTC. The chain couples TRBV5-5 to TRBJ2-7; D not resolved. Germline V lookup: CDR1 SGHKS, CDR2 YYEKEE (reference sequence). Trimming removed 4 bases at V and 2 bases at J, with 16 bases between. The CDR3 has 15 residues.

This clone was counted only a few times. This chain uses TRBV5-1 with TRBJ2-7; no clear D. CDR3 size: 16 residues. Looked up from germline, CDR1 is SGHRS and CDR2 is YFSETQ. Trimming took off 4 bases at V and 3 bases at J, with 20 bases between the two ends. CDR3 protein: CASSPGDGFLDYEQYF. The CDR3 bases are TGCGCCAGCAGCCCGGGTGACGGATTCCTTGACTACGAGCAGTACTTC.

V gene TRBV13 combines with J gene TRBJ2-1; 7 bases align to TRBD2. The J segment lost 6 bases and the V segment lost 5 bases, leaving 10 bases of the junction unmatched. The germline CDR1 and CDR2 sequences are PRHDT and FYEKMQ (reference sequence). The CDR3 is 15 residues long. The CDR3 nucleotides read TGTGCCAGCAGCACCTCGGGGGAGGGAGGCAATGAGCAGTTCTTC. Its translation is CASSTSGEGGNEQFF.

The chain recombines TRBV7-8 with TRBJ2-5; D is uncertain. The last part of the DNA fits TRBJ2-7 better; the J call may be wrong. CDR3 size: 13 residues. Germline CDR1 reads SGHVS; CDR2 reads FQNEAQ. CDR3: CASSVTEVYEQYF. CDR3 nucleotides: TGTGCCAGCAGCGTAACCGAAGTCTACGAGCAGTACTTC.

CDR3 residues: CASSSGTVSYEQYF. CDR3 sequence (DNA): TGTGCCAGCAGCTCCGGGACAGTCTCCTACGAGCAGTACTTC. The V call is TRBV5-6, the J call TRBJ2-7, with TRBD1 identical over 7 bases. V gave up 3 bases and J gave up 0 bases; unmatched junction bases: 3. Germline V gene sequence: CDR1 SGHDT, CDR2 YYEEEE. The length of the CDR3 is 14 residues.

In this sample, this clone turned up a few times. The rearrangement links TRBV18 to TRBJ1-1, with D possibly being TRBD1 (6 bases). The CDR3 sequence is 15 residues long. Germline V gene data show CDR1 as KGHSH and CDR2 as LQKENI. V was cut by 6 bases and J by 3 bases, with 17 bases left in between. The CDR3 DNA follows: TGTGCCAGCTCCGCCGCGGGGGCGCAGGACACTGAAGCTTTCTTT. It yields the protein CASSAAGAQDTEAFF.